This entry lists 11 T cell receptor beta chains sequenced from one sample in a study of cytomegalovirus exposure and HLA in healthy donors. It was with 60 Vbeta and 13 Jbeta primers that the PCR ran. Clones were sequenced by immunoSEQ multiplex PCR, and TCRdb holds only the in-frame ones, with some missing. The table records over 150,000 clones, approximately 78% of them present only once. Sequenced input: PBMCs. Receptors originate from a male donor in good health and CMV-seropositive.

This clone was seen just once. CDR3 loop: CASGGLNEQFF. The DNA for the CDR3 is TGTGCCAGCGGAGGATTGAATGAGCAGTTCTTC. The genes are TRBV9 and TRBJ2-1; tentative D call: TRBD2 (5 bases). The germline V gene has CDR1 SGDLS and CDR2 YYNGEE. The CDR3 covers 11 residues. Trimming pared 7 bases from V and 7 bases from J, leaving 9 bases between.

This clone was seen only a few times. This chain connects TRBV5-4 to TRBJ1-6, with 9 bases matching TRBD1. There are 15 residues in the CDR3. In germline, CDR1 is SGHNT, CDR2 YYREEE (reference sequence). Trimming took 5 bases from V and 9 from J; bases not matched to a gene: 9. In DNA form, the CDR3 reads TGTGCCAGCAGTGGCCCAGGACAGGGGTCTTCACCCCTCCACTTT. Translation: CASSGPGQGSSPLHF.

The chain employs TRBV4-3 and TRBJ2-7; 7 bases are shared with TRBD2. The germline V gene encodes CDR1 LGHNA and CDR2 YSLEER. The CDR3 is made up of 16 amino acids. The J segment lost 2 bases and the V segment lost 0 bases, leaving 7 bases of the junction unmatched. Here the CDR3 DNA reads TGCGCCAGCAGCCAAGATTTGGGCGGGAGCGCCTACGAGCAGTACTTC. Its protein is CASSQDLGGSAYEQYF.

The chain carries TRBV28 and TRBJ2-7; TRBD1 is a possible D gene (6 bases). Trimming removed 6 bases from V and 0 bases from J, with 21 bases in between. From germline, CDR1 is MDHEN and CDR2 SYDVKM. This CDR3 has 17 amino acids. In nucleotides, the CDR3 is TGTGCCAGCAGCGGCTGGGGGCAGGAAAACCCCTCCTACGAGCAGTACTTC. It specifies CASSGWGQENPSYEQYF.

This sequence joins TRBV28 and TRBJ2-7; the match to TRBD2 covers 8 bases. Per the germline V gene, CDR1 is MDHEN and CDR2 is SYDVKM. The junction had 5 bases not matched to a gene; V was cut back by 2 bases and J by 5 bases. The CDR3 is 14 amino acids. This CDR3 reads CASSLSFGRDEQYF. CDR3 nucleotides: TGTGCCAGCAGTTTAAGTTTCGGGAGGGACGAGCAGTACTTC.

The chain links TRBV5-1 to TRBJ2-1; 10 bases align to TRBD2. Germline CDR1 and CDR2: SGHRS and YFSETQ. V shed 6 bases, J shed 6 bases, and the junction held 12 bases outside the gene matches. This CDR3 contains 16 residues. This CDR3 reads CASTLGAGGVGNEQFF. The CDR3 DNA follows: TGCGCCAGCACCTTAGGAGCGGGGGGGGTGGGCAATGAGCAGTTCTTC.

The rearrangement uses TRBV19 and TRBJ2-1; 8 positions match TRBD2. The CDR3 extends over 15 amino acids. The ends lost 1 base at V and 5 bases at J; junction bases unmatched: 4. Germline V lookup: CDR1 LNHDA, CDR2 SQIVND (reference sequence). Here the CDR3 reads CASSIVTSGNNEQFF. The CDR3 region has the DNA TGTGCCAGTAGTATAGTAACTAGCGGAAACAATGAGCAGTTCTTC. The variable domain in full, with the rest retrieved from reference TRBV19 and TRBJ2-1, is DGGITQSPKYLFRKEGQNVTLSCEQNLNHDAMYWYRQDPGQGLRLIYYSQIVNDFQKGDIAEGYSVSREKKESFPLTVTSAQKNPTAFYLCASSIVTSGNNEQFFGPGTRLTVL.

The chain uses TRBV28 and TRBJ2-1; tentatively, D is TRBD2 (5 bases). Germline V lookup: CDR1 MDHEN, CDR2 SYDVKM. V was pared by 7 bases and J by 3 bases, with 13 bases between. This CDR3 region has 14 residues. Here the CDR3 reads CASMRTQDYNEQFF. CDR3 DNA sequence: TGTGCCAGCATGCGGACTCAAGACTACAATGAGCAGTTCTTC.

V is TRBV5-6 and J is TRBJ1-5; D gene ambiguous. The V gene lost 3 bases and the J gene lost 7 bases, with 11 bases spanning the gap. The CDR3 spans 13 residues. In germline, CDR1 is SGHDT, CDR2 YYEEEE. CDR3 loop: CASSSVGRQPQHF. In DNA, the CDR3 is TGTGCCAGCAGCTCCGTTGGTCGGCAGCCCCAGCATTTT.

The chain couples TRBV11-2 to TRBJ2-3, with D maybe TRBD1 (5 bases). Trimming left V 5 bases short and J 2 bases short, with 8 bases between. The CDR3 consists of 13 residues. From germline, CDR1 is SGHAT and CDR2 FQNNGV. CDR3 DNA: TGTGCCAGCAGCCGCGGACACACAGATACGCAGTATTTT. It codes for CASSRGHTDTQYF.

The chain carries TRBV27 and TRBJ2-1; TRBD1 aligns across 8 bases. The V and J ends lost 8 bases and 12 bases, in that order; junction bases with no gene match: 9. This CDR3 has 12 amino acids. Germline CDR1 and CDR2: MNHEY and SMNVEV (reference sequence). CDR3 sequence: CASSGQERTQFF. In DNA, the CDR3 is TGTGCCAGCTCGGGACAGGAAAGAACGCAGTTCTTC.